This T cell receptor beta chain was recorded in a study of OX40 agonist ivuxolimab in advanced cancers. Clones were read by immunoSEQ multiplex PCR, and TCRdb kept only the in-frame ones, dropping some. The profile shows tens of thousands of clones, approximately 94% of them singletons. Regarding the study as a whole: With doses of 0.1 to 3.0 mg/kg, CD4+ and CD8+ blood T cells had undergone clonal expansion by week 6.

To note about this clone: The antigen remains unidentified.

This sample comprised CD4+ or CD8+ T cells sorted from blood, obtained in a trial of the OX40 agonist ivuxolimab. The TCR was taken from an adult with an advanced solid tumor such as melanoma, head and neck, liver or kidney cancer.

The CDR3, as DNA: TGTGCCAGCAGCTACGGACGTACAGTAGCTTTCTTT. It specifies CASSYGRTVAFF. The chain joins TRBV5-4 to TRBJ1-1; no definite D call. The CDR3 is 12 residues long. Per germline, CDR1 SGHNT and CDR2 YYREEE (reference sequence). Trimming shortened V by 3 bases and J by 10 bases, and 13 bases separated the two germline ends.